Sequencing of this T cell receptor (beta chain) was carried out in a study of T cell changes during pregnancy in multiple sclerosis. Generated by immunoSEQ multiplex PCR, the TCRdb table keeps only in-frame clones and is missing some. The repertoire consists of roughly 20,000 clones, with roughly nine tenths occurring once and the leading ten covering 20%. The ends were cut back, 0 bases at V and 9 bases at J, with 13 bases in the middle. This CDR3 has 14 amino acids. CDR1 is SGDLS, CDR2 YYNGEE, per germline. The chain employs TRBV9 and TRBJ2-1, with a weak D call TRBD2 (7 bases). The sequenced sample was CD8+ T cells from peripheral blood mononuclear cells, obtained after pregnancy. The source is a female donor in good health, enrolled as a control in a pregnancy study. The CDR3 bases are TGTGCCAGCAGCGTAGGAGGGGGGGTCTCTGAGCAGTTCTTC. It translates to CASSVGGGVSEQFF.